The clone carrying this TCR beta chain came up a few times. Its specificity is not known. This CDR3 comprises 16 residues. Trimming removed 3 bases from V and 4 bases from J, with 19 bases in between. Sorting recovered naive CD8 T cells on a CD8+CD4-CCR7+CD45RA+ profile. The sample originates from a study of molecular identifiers for immune sequencing clone quantification. Study at large: RNA, taken in replicates from approximately 20,000 or 100,000 naive CD8 cells, was split five ways, with four sequenced.

MiXCR was run by TCRdb on the PCR reads, yielding one entry per CDR3 protein. The sample carries about 640,000 distinct CDR3 sequences, 20% recorded once. Study-level findings and limits: Clones carrying above 20 RNA copies accounted for over 99% of effector molecules, under 1% in naive cells. Jurkat TCR RNA from one cell was spiked into about a million naive cells, and it was reportedly detectable there.

Material: naive CD8+ T cells from blood, with Jurkat cell RNA spiked in. The subset is: FACS-sorted CD8+CD4-CCR7+CD45RA+ naive T cells. The sequence derives from a human donor in good health. Some libraries in this study had Jurkat cell RNA spiked in. The chain employs TRBV23-1 and TRBJ2-7; D gene unclear. TRBV23-1 is an ORF, and what it does is uncertain. CDR3 residues: CASSQESWGSTYEQYF. CDR3 sequence (DNA): TGCGCCAGCAGTCAGGAATCTTGGGGTTCCACTTACGAGCAGTACTTC.